This TCR beta chain came from a study of T cells after yellow fever vaccination. This clonotype occurred a few times. This CDR3 is built from 16 residues. The germline gives CDR1 SGHRS, CDR2 YFSETQ. Unmatched junction bases numbered 15, after V lost 10 bases and J lost 3 bases. TCRdb processed the 5' RACE reads anew with MiXCR; each CDR3 protein has one entry. The table records hundreds of thousands of distinct CDR3 sequences, more than 9% of them present only once. The receptor's source is a man between 18 and 35 years old who received the YFV17D yellow fever vaccine. Material: PBMCs, obtained on the day of the first yellow fever vaccination. This sequence joins TRBV5-1 and TRBJ2-3; 9 bases line up with TRBD2. For the CDR3, the DNA is TGCGCCTCTTCGAGCGGGGGCGGGGGGGCGACAGATACGCAGTATTTT. It yields the protein CASSSGGGGATDTQYF.